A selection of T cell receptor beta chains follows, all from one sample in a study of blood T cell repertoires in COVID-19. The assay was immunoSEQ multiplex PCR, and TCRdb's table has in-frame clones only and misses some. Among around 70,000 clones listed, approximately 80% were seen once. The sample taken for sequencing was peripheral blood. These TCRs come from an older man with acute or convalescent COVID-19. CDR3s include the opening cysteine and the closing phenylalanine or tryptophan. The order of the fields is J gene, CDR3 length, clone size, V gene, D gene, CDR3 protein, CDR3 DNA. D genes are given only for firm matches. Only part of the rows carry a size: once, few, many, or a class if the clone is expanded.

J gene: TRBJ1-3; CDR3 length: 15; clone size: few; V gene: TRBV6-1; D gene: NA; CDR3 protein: CASREGAYSGNTIYF; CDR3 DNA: TGTGCCAGCAGAGAAGGGGCTTACTCTGGAAACACCATATATTTT
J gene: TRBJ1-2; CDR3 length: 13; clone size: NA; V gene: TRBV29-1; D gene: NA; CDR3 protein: CSVEDQGLSGYTF; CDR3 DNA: TGCAGCGTTGAAGATCAGGGGTTAAGTGGCTACACCTTC
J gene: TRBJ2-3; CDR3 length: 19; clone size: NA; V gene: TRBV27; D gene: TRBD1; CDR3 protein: CASSSRIPTRTGFTDTQYF; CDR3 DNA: TGTGCCAGCAGTTCCCGTATCCCCACCCGGACAGGGTTTACAGATACGCAGTATTTT
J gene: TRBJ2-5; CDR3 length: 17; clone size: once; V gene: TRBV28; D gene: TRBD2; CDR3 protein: CASSPGLAGPLRETQYF; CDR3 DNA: TGTGCCAGCAGTCCGGGACTAGCGGGTCCCCTGAGGGAGACCCAGTACTTC
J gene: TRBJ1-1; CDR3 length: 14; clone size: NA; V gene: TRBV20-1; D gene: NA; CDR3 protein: CSASSGVGNTEAFF; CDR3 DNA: TGCAGTGCTAGTAGCGGGGTGGGGAACACTGAAGCTTTCTTT
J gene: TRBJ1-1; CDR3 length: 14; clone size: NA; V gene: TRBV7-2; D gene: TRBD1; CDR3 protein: CASSLTGGDGEAFF; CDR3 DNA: TGTGCCAGCAGCTTGACAGGGGGCGACGGTGAAGCTTTCTTT
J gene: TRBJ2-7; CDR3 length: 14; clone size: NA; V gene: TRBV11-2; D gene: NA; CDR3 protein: CASSISGSSYEQYF; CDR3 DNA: TGTGCCAGCAGCATTAGCGGTTCCTCCTACGAGCAGTACTTC
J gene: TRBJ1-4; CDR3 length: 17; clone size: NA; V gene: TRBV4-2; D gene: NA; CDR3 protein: CASSHGRTGQDNEKLFF; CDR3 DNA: TGTGCCAGCAGCCACGGAAGAACAGGGCAAGACAATGAAAAACTGTTTTTT
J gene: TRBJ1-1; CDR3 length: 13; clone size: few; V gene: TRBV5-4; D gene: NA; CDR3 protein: CAWEKGANTEAFF; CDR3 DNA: TGTGCCTGGGAGAAGGGTGCCAACACTGAAGCTTTCTTT
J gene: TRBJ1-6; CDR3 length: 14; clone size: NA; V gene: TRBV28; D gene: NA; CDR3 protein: CASTLTGYNSPLHF; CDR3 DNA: TGTGCCAGCACCCTGACAGGCTATAATTCACCCCTCCACTTT
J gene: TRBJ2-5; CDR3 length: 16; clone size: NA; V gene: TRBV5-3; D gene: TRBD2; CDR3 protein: CARSWGLADDRETQYF; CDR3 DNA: TGTGCCAGAAGCTGGGGACTAGCGGACGATAGGGAGACCCAGTACTTC
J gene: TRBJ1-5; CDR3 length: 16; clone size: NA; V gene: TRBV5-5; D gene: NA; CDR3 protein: CASSLGLGRDNQPQHF; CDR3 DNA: TGTGCCAGCAGCTTGGGGTTGGGGCGGGATAATCAGCCCCAGCATTTT
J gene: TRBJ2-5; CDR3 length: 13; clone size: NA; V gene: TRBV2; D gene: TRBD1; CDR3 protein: CAAHRGLGETQYF; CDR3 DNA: TGTGCCGCACACAGGGGGTTAGGAGAGACCCAGTACTTC
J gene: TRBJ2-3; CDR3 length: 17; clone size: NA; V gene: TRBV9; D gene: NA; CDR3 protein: CASSVATRSRGTDTQYF; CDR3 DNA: TGTGCCAGCAGCGTAGCTACACGGTCGAGGGGCACAGATACGCAGTATTTT
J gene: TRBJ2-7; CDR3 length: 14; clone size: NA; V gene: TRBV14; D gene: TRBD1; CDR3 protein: CASSPQGAFGEQYF; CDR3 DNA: TGTGCCAGCAGCCCCCAGGGGGCTTTCGGCGAGCAGTACTTC
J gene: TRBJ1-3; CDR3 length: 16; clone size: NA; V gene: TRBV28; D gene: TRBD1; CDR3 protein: CASSYSGTAGGNTIYF; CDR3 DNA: TGTGCCAGCAGTTATTCCGGGACAGCAGGTGGAAACACCATATATTTT
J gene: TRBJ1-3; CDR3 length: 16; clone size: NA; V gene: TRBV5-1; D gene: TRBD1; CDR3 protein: CASSSGQGAAGNTIYF; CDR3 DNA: TGCGCCAGCAGCTCGGGACAGGGGGCAGCTGGAAACACCATATATTTT
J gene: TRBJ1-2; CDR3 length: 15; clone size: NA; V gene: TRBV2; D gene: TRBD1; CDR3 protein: CASSGNPGQGAGYTF; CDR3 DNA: TGTGCCAGCAGTGGGAATCCGGGACAGGGTGCTGGCTACACCTTC
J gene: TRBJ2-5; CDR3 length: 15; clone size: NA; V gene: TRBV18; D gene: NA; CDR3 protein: CASSQPDRLQETQYF; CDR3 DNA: TGTGCCAGCTCGCAACCCGACAGGCTACAAGAGACCCAGTACTTC
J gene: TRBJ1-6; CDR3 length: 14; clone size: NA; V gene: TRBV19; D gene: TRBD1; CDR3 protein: CASDQGQGVSPLHF; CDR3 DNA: TGTGCCAGTGACCAAGGGCAGGGGGTCTCACCCCTCCACTTT
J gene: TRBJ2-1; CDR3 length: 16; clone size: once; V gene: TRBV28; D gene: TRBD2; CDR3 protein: CASQPGGTGPTGEQFF; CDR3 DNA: TGTGCCAGCCAACCGGGGGGGACGGGACCTACAGGTGAGCAGTTCTTC
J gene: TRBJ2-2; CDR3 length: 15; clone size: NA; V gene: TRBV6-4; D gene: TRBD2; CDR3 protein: CASSFTSGTSGELFF; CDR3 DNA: TGTGCCAGCAGTTTCACTAGCGGAACCTCCGGGGAGCTGTTTTTT
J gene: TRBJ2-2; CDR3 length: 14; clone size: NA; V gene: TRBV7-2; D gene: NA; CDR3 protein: CASSLDWNTGELFF; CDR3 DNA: TGTGCCAGCAGCTTAGACTGGAACACCGGGGAGCTGTTTTTT
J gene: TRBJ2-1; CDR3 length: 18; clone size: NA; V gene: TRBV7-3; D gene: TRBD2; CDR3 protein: CASSYGTSGGSSYNEQFF; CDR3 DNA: TGTGCCAGCAGCTACGGGACTAGCGGGGGTAGCTCCTACAATGAGCAGTTCTTC
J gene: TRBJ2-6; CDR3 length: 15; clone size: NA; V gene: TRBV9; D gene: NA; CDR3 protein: CASSAPGLEANVLTF; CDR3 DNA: TGTGCCAGCAGCGCGCCTGGGCTTGAGGCCAACGTCCTGACTTTC
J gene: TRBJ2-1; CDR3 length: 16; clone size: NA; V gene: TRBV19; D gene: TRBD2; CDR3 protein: CASRPTSGQHYNEQFF; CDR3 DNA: TGTGCCAGTAGGCCCACTAGCGGACAGCACTACAATGAGCAGTTCTTC
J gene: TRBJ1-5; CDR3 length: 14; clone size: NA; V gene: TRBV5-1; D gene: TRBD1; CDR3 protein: CASSLGQGDQPQHF; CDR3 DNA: TGCGCCAGCAGCTTGGGGCAGGGGGATCAGCCCCAGCATTTT
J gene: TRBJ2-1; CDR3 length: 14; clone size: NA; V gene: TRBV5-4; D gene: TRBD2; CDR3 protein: CASSSLAGNNEQFF; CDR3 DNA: TGTGCCAGCAGCTCGCTAGCGGGGAACAATGAGCAGTTCTTC
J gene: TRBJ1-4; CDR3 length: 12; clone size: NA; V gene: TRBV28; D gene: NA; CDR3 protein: CASSAQGEKLFF; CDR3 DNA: TGTGCCAGCAGTGCGCAGGGGGAAAAACTGTTTTTT
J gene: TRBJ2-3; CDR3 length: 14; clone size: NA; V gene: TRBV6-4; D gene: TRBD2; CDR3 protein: CASSDAGVGDTQYF; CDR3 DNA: TGTGCCAGCAGTGATGCGGGAGTAGGAGATACGCAGTATTTT
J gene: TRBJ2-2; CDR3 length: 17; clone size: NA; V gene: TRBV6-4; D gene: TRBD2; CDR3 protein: CASSVLAGAANTGELFF; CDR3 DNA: TGTGCCAGCAGTGTACTAGCGGGGGCCGCGAACACCGGGGAGCTGTTTTTT
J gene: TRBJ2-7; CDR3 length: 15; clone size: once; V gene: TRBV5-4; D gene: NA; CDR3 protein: CASSLWEGETYEQYF; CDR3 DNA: TGTGCCAGCAGCTTGTGGGAGGGGGAAACCTACGAGCAGTACTTC